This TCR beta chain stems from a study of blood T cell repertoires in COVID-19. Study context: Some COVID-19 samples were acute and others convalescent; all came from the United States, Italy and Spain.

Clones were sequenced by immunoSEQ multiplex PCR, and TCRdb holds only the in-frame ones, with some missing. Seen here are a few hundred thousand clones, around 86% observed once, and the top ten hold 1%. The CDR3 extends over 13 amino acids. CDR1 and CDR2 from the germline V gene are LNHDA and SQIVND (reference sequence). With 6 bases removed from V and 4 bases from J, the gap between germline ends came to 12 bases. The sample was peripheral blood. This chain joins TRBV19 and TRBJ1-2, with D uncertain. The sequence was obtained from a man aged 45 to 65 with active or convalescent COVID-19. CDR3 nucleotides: TGTGCCAGTAGGAGGGAACAAGCCTATGGCTACACCTTC. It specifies CASRREQAYGYTF.